The 9 T cell receptor beta chains presented below share a single source sample, sequenced in a study of blood T cell repertoires in COVID-19. Assay: immunoSEQ multiplex PCR; the TCRdb copy retains only in-frame clones and omits some. The sample has under 150,000 clones, about three quarters seen once; the top ten hold 2.5% to 3%. The sequenced material came from PBMCs or T cells enriched from blood (not recorded which). These receptors were collected from a woman in her forties or fifties who had recovered from COVID-19.

The chain is built from TRBV4-2 and TRBJ1-3; TRBD1 aligns across 7 bases. Germline V gene lookup returns CDR1 LGHNA and CDR2 YNFKEQ. V shed 2 bases and J 2 bases; nucleotides not matched to a gene: 6. The CDR3 loop spans 16 amino acids. The CDR3 here is CASSQRQGLTGNTIYF. CDR3 sequence (DNA): TGTGCCAGCAGCCAAAGACAGGGATTAACTGGAAACACCATATATTTT.

This clone has just a few counts. V and J are TRBV18 and TRBJ2-1; D gene uncertain. Trimming stripped 2 bases from V and 0 bases from J, with 8 bases between. Germline V lookup: CDR1 KGHSH, CDR2 LQKENI. This CDR3 contains 15 residues. The CDR3 DNA reads TGTGCCAGCTCACCAAAACTTAGCTCCTACAATGAGCAGTTCTTC. Translation: CASSPKLSSYNEQFF.

The V gene is TRBV27, the J gene TRBJ2-5, with a possible D match to TRBD2 (5 bases). V was pared by 6 bases and J by 3 bases, with 5 bases between. CDR1 is MNHEY, CDR2 SMNVEV, per germline (reference sequence). This CDR3 is 11 amino acids long. DNA of the CDR3: TGTGCCAGCAGGGGAGAAGAGACCCAGTACTTC. This sequence encodes CASRGEETQYF.

The chain couples TRBV6-6 to TRBJ2-7; TRBD2 might be the D (5 bases). CDR1 is MNHNY and CDR2 is SVGAGI in the germline V gene (reference sequence). The germline V and J ends were trimmed by 0 bases and 5 bases, with 8 bases remaining between them. This CDR3 spans 13 amino acids. Written as DNA, the CDR3 is TGTGCCAGCAGTTACTCGCGGACTCACGAGCAGTACTTC. This gives the protein CASSYSRTHEQYF.

V usage is TRBV19 and J usage is TRBJ2-1; 10 bases match TRBD2. The CDR3 has 15 residues. Germline CDR1 is LNHDA and CDR2 is SQIVND (reference sequence). With 6 bases clipped from V and 5 bases from J, the junction kept 7 bases outside the gene matches. This CDR3 is CASSRTSGANNEQFF. The DNA for the CDR3 is TGTGCCAGTAGCAGAACTAGCGGGGCCAACAATGAGCAGTTCTTC.

J is TRBJ1-3 and V is TRBV28; 10 bases agree with TRBD1. The CDR3 has 17 amino acids. V shed 5 bases and J 1 base; nucleotides not matched to a gene: 8. Germline V lookup: CDR1 MDHEN, CDR2 SYDVKM. Here the CDR3 reads CASSIPGQGRSGNTIYF. CDR3 coding DNA: TGTGCCAGCAGTATACCGGGACAGGGGAGGTCTGGAAACACCATATATTTT.

CDR3: CASSPYGRTSGSYDNEQFF. The CDR3 coding sequence is TGTGCCAGCAGCCCCTATGGTCGGACTAGCGGGAGCTACGACAATGAGCAGTTCTTC. The chain carries TRBV7-3 and TRBJ2-1; 13 positions agree with TRBD2. This CDR3 has 19 amino acids. Per germline, CDR1 SGHTA and CDR2 FQGTGA. Trimming at V came to 5 bases and at J to 5 bases, leaving 15 bases not matched to a gene.

This rearrangement joins TRBV29-1 to TRBJ2-3; perhaps TRBD2 as D (6 bases). Germline V gene lookup returns CDR1 SQVTM and CDR2 ANQGSEA. The CDR3 is made up of 14 amino acids. Trimming stripped 7 bases from V and 6 bases from J, with 20 bases between. The CDR3 nucleotides are TGCAGCGGTTGTTGGGACTCCTCAGGCGATACGCAGTATTTT. Its translation is CSGCWDSSGDTQYF.

This chain uses TRBV19 with TRBJ2-6, with D hard to call. There are 17 residues in the CDR3. Trimming shortened V by 1 base and J by 0 bases, and 10 bases separated the two germline ends. The germline V gene encodes CDR1 LNHDA and CDR2 SQIVND (reference sequence). The DNA for the CDR3 is TGTGCCAGTAGTATAGGGGCGTCACCCTCTGGGGCCAACGTCCTGACTTTC. Translation: CASSIGASPSGANVLTF. Together with reference TRBV19 and TRBJ2-6, the CDR3 gives the full variable domain: DGGITQSPKYLFRKEGQNVTLSCEQNLNHDAMYWYRQDPGQGLRLIYYSQIVNDFQKGDIAEGYSVSREKKESFPLTVTSAQKNPTAFYLCASSIGASPSGANVLTFGAGSRLTVL.